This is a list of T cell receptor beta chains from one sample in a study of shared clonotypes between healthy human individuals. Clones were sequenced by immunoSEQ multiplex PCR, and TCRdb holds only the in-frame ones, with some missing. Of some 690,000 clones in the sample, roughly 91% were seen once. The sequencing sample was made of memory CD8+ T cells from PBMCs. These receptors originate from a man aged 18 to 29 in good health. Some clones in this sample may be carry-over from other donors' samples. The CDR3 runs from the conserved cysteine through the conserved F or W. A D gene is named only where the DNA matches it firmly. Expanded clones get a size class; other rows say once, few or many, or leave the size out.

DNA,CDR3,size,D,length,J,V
TGTGCCAGCAGTTTAACCCCATGGGGCAAGAGCAATCAGCCCCAGCATTTT,CASSLTPWGKSNQPQHF,-,-,17,TRBJ1-5,TRBV27
TGTGCCAGCAGCTTCGGGTCGCGGATCTACGAGCAGTACTTC,CASSFGSRIYEQYF,-,-,14,TRBJ2-7,TRBV11-2
TGTGCCAGCAGTCGCGACAGGGGTGGGGCAGATACGCAGTATTTT,CASSRDRGGADTQYF,once,TRBD1,15,TRBJ2-3,TRBV6-6
TGTGCCAGCAGTTCCCCTAATGAAAAACTGTTTTTT,CASSSPNEKLFF,-,-,12,TRBJ1-4,TRBV6-5
TGTGCCAGCAACCCTATGGACCTTTCTTATGGCTACACCTTC,CASNPMDLSYGYTF,-,-,14,TRBJ1-2,TRBV7-2
TGTGCCAGTTCGACTAACCCAGCGGGTTACAATGAGCAGTTCTTC,CASSTNPAGYNEQFF,-,-,15,TRBJ2-1,TRBV6-5
TGTGCCAGCAGTCTCTCACGGGGGGCATCAGAGACCCAGTACTTC,CASSLSRGASETQYF,once,-,15,TRBJ2-5,TRBV6-5
TGCGCCAGCAGCCAAGATTACCCATCGACTAGCGGCTCCTACAATGAGCAGTTCTTC,CASSQDYPSTSGSYNEQFF,-,TRBD2,19,TRBJ2-1,TRBV4-3
TGTGCCAGCAGTTTATCGTACAAGGGATCGGGGGAGCAGTACTTC,CASSLSYKGSGEQYF,-,-,15,TRBJ2-7,TRBV27
TGTGCCAGCAGTGAACACCGTAGCGGGGAGCTGTTTTTT,CASSEHRSGELFF,few,-,13,TRBJ2-2,TRBV6-1
TGCGCCAGCAGCGCAGGGACAGGGGAAAGAAACACCATATATTTT,CASSAGTGERNTIYF,-,TRBD1,15,TRBJ1-3,TRBV4-1
TGTGCCAGCGGGCATCTTTCCACCCTGGGGAATAATTCACCCCTCCACTTT,CASGHLSTLGNNSPLHF,-,-,17,TRBJ1-6,TRBV27
TGTGCCATCAGTGAGCCCCTGACAGGGGCCGAGCAGTACTTC,CAISEPLTGAEQYF,-,TRBD1,14,TRBJ2-7,TRBV10-3
TGCGCCAGCAGCCCCACAGGGGGCCACGGCACTGAAGCTTTCTTT,CASSPTGGHGTEAFF,-,TRBD1,15,TRBJ1-1,TRBV5-1
TGTGCCAGCAGCTTAAATGAAGTCTTCGGGAGCACAGATACGCAGTATTTT,CASSLNEVFGSTDTQYF,-,-,17,TRBJ2-3,TRBV7-9
TGTGCCAGCAGCGAGGGGCGGGACTATGGCTACACCTTC,CASSEGRDYGYTF,-,-,13,TRBJ1-2,TRBV9
TGTGCCAGCAGTTTTCAAGCATGGGGCACAGATACGCAGTATTTT,CASSFQAWGTDTQYF,-,-,15,TRBJ2-3,TRBV27
TGTGCCATCAGTGAGTGGCCCGAAACCTACGAGCAGTACTTC,CAISEWPETYEQYF,once,-,14,TRBJ2-7,TRBV10-3
TGTGCCAGCTCACCACAGGTTCGAAAAGGGAGACGTTACCCCTACGAGCAGTACTTC,CASSPQVRKGRRYPYEQYF,-,-,19,TRBJ2-7,TRBV18
TGTGCCAGCAGCCAAGAATCCCAGGCGGGCGCAGATACGCAGTATTTT,CASSQESQAGADTQYF,-,-,16,TRBJ2-3,TRBV14
TGTGCCAGCAGTGAGCGGCAGGGGGAGACACCCCTCCACTTT,CASSERQGETPLHF,-,TRBD1,14,TRBJ1-6,TRBV25-1
TGTGCCAGCAGCAAAAGCGACACCGGGGAGCTGTTTTTT,CASSKSDTGELFF,-,-,13,TRBJ2-2,TRBV6-4
TGTGCCATCAGTCCCTTTTCACGGACTAGCGGTGCCTACGAGCAGTACTTC,CAISPFSRTSGAYEQYF,-,TRBD2,17,TRBJ2-7,TRBV10-3
TGTGCCAGCAGTTCCGGACAGCGAGCTAACTATGGCTACACCTTC,CASSSGQRANYGYTF,-,-,15,TRBJ1-2,TRBV27